Listed below are T cell receptor beta chains from one sample, sequenced in a study of blood T cell repertoires in COVID-19. The table came from immunoSEQ multiplex PCR; TCRdb's copy has only in-frame clones and leaves some out. The table has a few hundred thousand clones, about 88% seen once; the top ten hold about 2.7%. The specimen was PBMCs or T cells enriched from blood (not recorded which). The receptors here all came from a woman aged 25 to 45 who had recovered from COVID-19. Each CDR3 is given with its conserved first and last residue. D genes are given only for firm matches. Size is stated for part of the rows, as once, few or many counts, or as a class when the clone is expanded.

cdr3_aa: CASRAGTASYNEQFF; cdr3_nt: TGTGCCAGCAGAGCCGGGACAGCCAGTTACAATGAGCAGTTCTTC; d_call: TRBD1; v_call: TRBV5-4; clone_size: .; j_call: TRBJ2-1; cdr3_length: 15
cdr3_aa: CASRTGTGTLEWPQPQHF; cdr3_nt: TGTGCCAGCAGAACCGGGACAGGGACGTTAGAGTGGCCTCAGCCCCAGCATTTT; d_call: TRBD1; v_call: TRBV6-9; clone_size: .; j_call: TRBJ1-5; cdr3_length: 18
cdr3_aa: CASSLGFGGPGDTQYF; cdr3_nt: TGTGCCAGCAGCTTAGGGTTCGGGGGGCCGGGGGATACGCAGTATTTT; d_call: .; v_call: TRBV11-2; clone_size: .; j_call: TRBJ2-3; cdr3_length: 16
cdr3_aa: CASSSTSGGWDTQYF; cdr3_nt: TGTGCCAGCAGCTCGACTAGCGGGGGATGGGATACGCAGTATTTT; d_call: TRBD2; v_call: TRBV7-9; clone_size: .; j_call: TRBJ2-3; cdr3_length: 15
cdr3_aa: CASSYRQSRIYNEQFF; cdr3_nt: TGTGCCAGCAGCTATAGACAATCTCGGATATACAATGAGCAGTTCTTC; d_call: .; v_call: TRBV11-2; clone_size: .; j_call: TRBJ2-1; cdr3_length: 16
cdr3_aa: CSAIRATNEKLFF; cdr3_nt: TGCAGCGCCATCAGAGCGACTAATGAAAAACTGTTTTTT; d_call: .; v_call: TRBV29-1; clone_size: .; j_call: TRBJ1-4; cdr3_length: 13
cdr3_aa: CASSTGLAGGEQYF; cdr3_nt: TGTGCCAGCAGCACGGGACTAGCGGGAGGCGAGCAGTACTTC; d_call: TRBD2; v_call: TRBV5-5; clone_size: .; j_call: TRBJ2-7; cdr3_length: 14
cdr3_aa: CSVGQGAGNQPQHF; cdr3_nt: TGCAGCGTGGGACAGGGGGCTGGCAATCAGCCCCAGCATTTT; d_call: TRBD1; v_call: TRBV29-1; clone_size: .; j_call: TRBJ1-5; cdr3_length: 14
cdr3_aa: CASQSQDSSGANVLTF; cdr3_nt: TGCGCCAGCCAATCACAGGATAGCTCTGGGGCCAACGTCCTGACTTTC; d_call: .; v_call: TRBV5-1; clone_size: .; j_call: TRBJ2-6; cdr3_length: 16
cdr3_aa: CASSPGSGGNEQFF; cdr3_nt: TGCGCCAGCAGCCCCGGCAGCGGGGGCAATGAGCAGTTCTTC; d_call: TRBD2; v_call: TRBV5-1; clone_size: .; j_call: TRBJ2-1; cdr3_length: 14
cdr3_aa: CASSQGTETGVGYTF; cdr3_nt: TGCGCCAGCAGCCAAGGAACCGAGACAGGGGTAGGCTACACCTTC; d_call: TRBD1; v_call: TRBV4-1; clone_size: once; j_call: TRBJ1-2; cdr3_length: 15
cdr3_aa: CASSTSQGPNEKLFF; cdr3_nt: TGCGCCAGCAGCACCTCACAGGGCCCAAATGAAAAACTGTTTTTT; d_call: .; v_call: TRBV5-1; clone_size: few; j_call: TRBJ1-4; cdr3_length: 15
cdr3_aa: CASSREGSYNEQFF; cdr3_nt: TGTGCCAGCAGTCGGGAGGGAAGCTACAATGAGCAGTTCTTC; d_call: TRBD2; v_call: TRBV2; clone_size: .; j_call: TRBJ2-1; cdr3_length: 14
cdr3_aa: CASGLTGDTEAFF; cdr3_nt: TGTGCTAGTGGTTTGACAGGGGACACTGAAGCTTTCTTT; d_call: TRBD1; v_call: TRBV12-5; clone_size: .; j_call: TRBJ1-1; cdr3_length: 13
cdr3_aa: CASSQASGSSPLHF; cdr3_nt: TGTGCCAGCAGCCAAGCTTCGGGAAGTTCACCCCTCCACTTT; d_call: .; v_call: TRBV3-1/TRBV3-2; clone_size: .; j_call: TRBJ1-6; cdr3_length: 14
cdr3_aa: CASSIFGSLSYGYTF; cdr3_nt: TGTGCCAGTAGTATATTTGGCAGTCTCTCCTATGGCTACACCTTC; d_call: .; v_call: TRBV19; clone_size: .; j_call: TRBJ1-2; cdr3_length: 15
cdr3_aa: CASAVAENQPQHF; cdr3_nt: TGTGCCAGCGCCGTTGCGGAAAATCAGCCCCAGCATTTT; d_call: .; v_call: TRBV12-3/TRBV12-4; clone_size: .; j_call: TRBJ1-5; cdr3_length: 13
cdr3_aa: CASSLRQGSNYGYTF; cdr3_nt: TGTGCCAGCAGTCTTCGACAGGGTTCTAACTATGGCTACACCTTC; d_call: TRBD1; v_call: TRBV2; clone_size: few; j_call: TRBJ1-2; cdr3_length: 15
cdr3_aa: CASSGGGYNEQFF; cdr3_nt: TGTGCCAGCAGCGGCGGGGGGTACAATGAGCAGTTCTTC; d_call: TRBD2; v_call: TRBV13; clone_size: .; j_call: TRBJ2-1; cdr3_length: 13
cdr3_aa: CASSSGTGYYNSPLHF; cdr3_nt: TGTGCCAGCAGCTCCGGGACAGGGTACTATAATTCACCCCTCCACTTT; d_call: TRBD1; v_call: TRBV7-2; clone_size: .; j_call: TRBJ1-6; cdr3_length: 16
cdr3_aa: CASSQDSANYPEGEQYF; cdr3_nt: TGCGCCAGCAGCCAAGATTCAGCGAACTACCCGGAGGGAGAGCAGTACTTC; d_call: .; v_call: TRBV4-1; clone_size: .; j_call: TRBJ2-7; cdr3_length: 17
cdr3_aa: CASSLPGHEGYTF; cdr3_nt: TGTGCCAGCAGCCTGCCGGGACACGAAGGCTACACCTTC; d_call: .; v_call: TRBV7-2; clone_size: .; j_call: TRBJ1-2; cdr3_length: 13
cdr3_aa: CATSDPRDTAPPDTQYF; cdr3_nt: TGTGCCACCAGTGATCCCCGGGACACAGCCCCCCCAGATACGCAGTATTTT; d_call: .; v_call: TRBV24-1; clone_size: few; j_call: TRBJ2-3; cdr3_length: 17
cdr3_aa: CASSVGPGRPSSGEDNEQFF; cdr3_nt: TGTGCCAGCAGCGTGGGACCGGGGCGACCATCTAGCGGGGAAGACAATGAGCAGTTCTTC; d_call: TRBD2; v_call: TRBV9; clone_size: .; j_call: TRBJ2-1; cdr3_length: 20
cdr3_aa: CASSLPRVGVHPEAFF; cdr3_nt: TGTGCCAGCAGTTTACCACGAGTAGGGGTCCATCCTGAAGCTTTCTTT; d_call: .; v_call: TRBV28; clone_size: .; j_call: TRBJ1-1; cdr3_length: 16
cdr3_aa: CASSSPGGTGELFF; cdr3_nt: TGTGCCAGCAGCTCTCCGGGGGGGACCGGGGAGCTGTTTTTT; d_call: TRBD2; v_call: TRBV5-4; clone_size: .; j_call: TRBJ2-2; cdr3_length: 14
cdr3_aa: CASIEDGSTEAFF; cdr3_nt: TGTGCCAGTATTGAGGACGGGAGCACTGAAGCTTTCTTT; d_call: .; v_call: TRBV19; clone_size: .; j_call: TRBJ1-1; cdr3_length: 13
cdr3_aa: CASSQDLPVAVTTYEQYF; cdr3_nt: TGTGCCAGCAGCCAAGATCTCCCGGTTGCGGTGACTACCTACGAGCAGTACTTC; d_call: .; v_call: TRBV4-2; clone_size: .; j_call: TRBJ2-7; cdr3_length: 18
cdr3_aa: CASSVRGVTEAFF; cdr3_nt: TGTGCCAGCAGCGTCCGAGGAGTCACTGAAGCTTTCTTT; d_call: .; v_call: TRBV12-3/TRBV12-4; clone_size: once; j_call: TRBJ1-1; cdr3_length: 13
cdr3_aa: CATSNFRTSGMDTQYF; cdr3_nt: TGTGCCACCAGTAATTTTAGGACTAGCGGGATGGATACGCAGTATTTT; d_call: TRBD2; v_call: TRBV24-1; clone_size: .; j_call: TRBJ2-3; cdr3_length: 16
cdr3_aa: CASSPRGFADTQYF; cdr3_nt: TGTGCCAGCAGCCCTCGAGGGTTTGCGGATACGCAGTATTTT; d_call: .; v_call: TRBV11-2; clone_size: .; j_call: TRBJ2-3; cdr3_length: 14
cdr3_aa: CAIRDGQGNTEAFF; cdr3_nt: TGTGCCATCAGGGACGGACAGGGCAACACTGAAGCTTTCTTT; d_call: TRBD1; v_call: TRBV10-3; clone_size: .; j_call: TRBJ1-1; cdr3_length: 14
cdr3_aa: CASGTGGSGNTIYF; cdr3_nt: TGTGCTAGTGGTACAGGGGGCTCTGGAAACACCATATATTTT; d_call: TRBD1; v_call: TRBV12-5; clone_size: once; j_call: TRBJ1-3; cdr3_length: 14
cdr3_aa: CASIGTVSYEQYF; cdr3_nt: TGTGCCAGCATCGGGACTGTCTCCTACGAGCAGTACTTC; d_call: .; v_call: TRBV25-1; clone_size: .; j_call: TRBJ2-7; cdr3_length: 13
cdr3_aa: CASSLDSPYGYTF; cdr3_nt: TGCGCCAGCAGCTTGGATTCTCCCTATGGCTACACCTTC; d_call: .; v_call: TRBV5-1; clone_size: .; j_call: TRBJ1-2; cdr3_length: 13
cdr3_aa: CAWSGLAGSYEQYF; cdr3_nt: TGTGCCTGGAGTGGCCTAGCGGGGTCCTACGAGCAGTACTTC; d_call: TRBD2; v_call: TRBV30; clone_size: .; j_call: TRBJ2-7; cdr3_length: 14
cdr3_aa: CASSTGTTGTDTQYF; cdr3_nt: TGCGCCAGCAGCACCGGGACTACCGGCACAGATACGCAGTATTTT; d_call: TRBD2; v_call: TRBV5-1; clone_size: .; j_call: TRBJ2-3; cdr3_length: 15